This T cell receptor beta chain is from a study of T cells expressing NK-cell markers. Following a re-call of the 5' RACE reads, TCRdb has one entry per CDR3 protein and lacks DNA. This listing includes approximately 440,000 distinct CDR3 sequences. This CDR3 is 13 amino acids long. Germline V CDR1 and CDR2: MGHDK, SYGVNS. The specimen was blood T cells: a sorted CD56 or NKG2C T cell subset, CD4+ or CD8+ T cells, or bulk PBMC T cells (not recorded which). This chain uses TRBV25-1 with TRBJ2-7; TCRdb lists TRBD1, though no DNA is available to test this call. This TCR was sampled from a woman aged 45-65 years in good health. The CDR3 protein is CASSEWGEPGQYF.